A single sample gave rise to the 30 T cell receptor beta chains below, sequenced in a study of blood T cell repertoires in COVID-19. Assay: immunoSEQ multiplex PCR; the TCRdb copy retains only in-frame clones and omits some. The repertoire holds some 100,000 clones, with approximately 91% as singletons. Sequenced sample: peripheral blood. Every receptor here comes from a woman in her seventies with acute or convalescent COVID-19.

This rearrangement joins TRBV19 to TRBJ1-5; D may be TRBD1 (6 bases). CDR1 is LNHDA and CDR2 is SQIVND in the germline V gene (reference sequence). V dropped 2 bases and J dropped 0 bases, with 14 bases sitting between them. This CDR3 is 17 amino acids long. The CDR3 reads CASSISGGTYSNQPQHF. CDR3 nucleotides: TGTGCCAGTAGTATAAGTGGGGGCACCTATAGCAATCAGCCCCAGCATTTT.

This clone was recorded only once. V gene TRBV6-5 combines with J gene TRBJ1-3; D is uncertain. The CDR3 loop spans 14 amino acids. Per germline, CDR1 MNHEY and CDR2 SVGAGI. The V and J ends lost 5 bases and 2 bases respectively, with 10 bases between them. CDR3 amino acids: CASSNNRPGNTIYF. Written as DNA, the CDR3 is TGTGCCAGCAGTAACAACCGTCCTGGAAACACCATATATTTT.

This chain uses TRBV27 with TRBJ2-7; 9 positions agree with TRBD2. V lost 8 bases to trimming and J lost 3 bases; unmatched junction nucleotides: 5. Germline CDR1 and CDR2: MNHEY and SMNVEV (reference sequence). CDR3 length: 13 amino acids. This CDR3 reads CASPAGGDYEQYV. In DNA form, the CDR3 reads TGTGCCAGCCCCGCGGGGGGGGACTACGAGCAGTACGTC.

This chain links TRBV28 with TRBJ1-2; no clear D gene. Between the trimmed V and J ends, which lost 2 bases and 6 bases, there was a span of 7 bases. This CDR3 is built from 12 residues. Germline lookup yields CDR1 MDHEN and CDR2 SYDVKM. The CDR3: CASSLLQDGYTF. The CDR3 DNA reads TGTGCCAGCAGTTTACTTCAGGATGGCTACACCTTC.

This clone was recorded only once. This chain connects TRBV19 to TRBJ1-2, with TRBD1 matching over 7 bases. Germline CDR1 reads LNHDA; CDR2 reads SQIVND (reference sequence). The CDR3 covers 16 residues. Trimming at V came to 7 bases and at J to 4 bases, leaving 15 bases not matched to a gene. The CDR3 DNA is TGTGCCAGTAACCCGAGCAGGGGGAATCCCTCCTATGGCTACACCTTC. This codes for CASNPSRGNPSYGYTF.

This chain links TRBV6-4 with TRBJ1-6; weak D call: TRBD1 (5 bases). The V gene lost 6 bases and the J gene lost 9 bases, with 12 bases spanning the gap. Germline lookup yields CDR1 MRHNA and CDR2 SNTAGT. The CDR3 is 13 residues long. This chain's CDR3 is CASRGDSSSPLHF. The CDR3 coding sequence is TGTGCCAGCAGGGGGGACTCCTCTTCACCCCTCCACTTT.

This clone has a single count. V gene TRBV19 combines with J gene TRBJ1-4; 7 positions agree with TRBD1. V lost 6 bases to trimming and J lost 4 bases; unmatched junction nucleotides: 5. The CDR3 contains 14 residues. CDR1 is LNHDA and CDR2 is SQIVND in the germline V gene (reference sequence). The CDR3 is CASSNTGVNEKLFF. CDR3 sequence (DNA): TGTGCCAGTAGCAACACAGGGGTTAATGAAAAACTGTTTTTT. Full variable domain (missing parts from reference TRBV19 and TRBJ1-4): DGGITQSPKYLFRKEGQNVTLSCEQNLNHDAMYWYRQDPGQGLRLIYYSQIVNDFQKGDIAEGYSVSREKKESFPLTVTSAQKNPTAFYLCASSNTGVNEKLFFGSGTQLSVL.

The chain combines TRBV10-3 with TRBJ1-6; a weak D match, TRBD1 (5 bases). CDR3 size: 13 residues. V was trimmed by 9 bases and J by 7 bases, leaving 13 bases between them. Germline V gene sequence: CDR1 ENHRY, CDR2 SYGVKD. CDR3 sequence reads: CAITGTENSPLHF. The CDR3 DNA follows: TGTGCCATAACCGGGACTGAGAATTCACCCCTCCACTTT.

This clone was detected only a few times. This chain connects TRBV27 to TRBJ1-2; D gene unclear. V lost 7 bases and J 5 bases, leaving 23 bases between the germline ends. Germline V lookup: CDR1 MNHEY, CDR2 SMNVEV (reference sequence). CDR3 length: 16 residues. The CDR3 DNA is TGTGCCAGCAACCCCTGGCCCGGGGAGGTAGGGTATGGCTACACCTTC. Translating gives CASNPWPGEVGYGYTF.

This chain uses TRBV12-2 with TRBJ1-2; the D call TRBD1 from the table was never checked on the DNA. TRBV12-2 is flagged as a pseudogene. The CDR3 loop spans 14 amino acids. The CDR3 protein is CASRDSGQGLGYTF. CDR3 nucleotide sequence: TGTGCAAGTCGCGACTCCGGACAGGGGCTAGGCTACACCTTC.

This clone occurred once. The chain couples TRBV18 to TRBJ2-5; 8 bases agree with TRBD1. CDR1 is KGHSH, CDR2 LQKENI, per germline. This CDR3 is 14 amino acids long. J was trimmed by 2 bases and V by 5 bases; bases with no gene match: 4. Here the CDR3 DNA reads TGTGCCAGCTCATTTCGGACAGGGCAAGAGACCCAGTACTTC. Translation: CASSFRTGQETQYF.

The chain carries TRBV18 and TRBJ1-4, with D maybe TRBD1 (6 bases). This CDR3 is 15 amino acids long. From germline, CDR1 is KGHSH and CDR2 LQKENI. V was pared by 0 bases and J by 5 bases, with 10 bases between. This CDR3 reads CASSPPNRDNEKLFF. In nucleotides, the CDR3 is TGTGCCAGCTCACCACCTAACAGGGACAATGAAAAACTGTTTTTT.

This chain joins TRBV19 and TRBJ2-5, with D maybe TRBD1 (5 bases). The CDR3 is made up of 14 amino acids. Per germline, CDR1 LNHDA and CDR2 SQIVND (reference sequence). Trimming removed 4 bases at V and 5 bases at J, with 14 bases between. The DNA of the CDR3 is TGTGCCAGTAGTAGGCAGGGTTCTGGGGAGACCCAGTACTTC. This codes for CASSRQGSGETQYF.

The chain joins TRBV3-1 (or the pseudogene TRBV3-2) to TRBJ2-3; 9 nucleotides line up with TRBD2. This CDR3 region has 16 residues. With V trimmed by 0 bases and J by 9 bases, 10 bases remained unmatched. Germline V gene lookup returns CDR1 LGHDT and CDR2 YNNKEL (reference sequence). The CDR3 nucleotides are TGTGCCAGCAGCCAAGATCTTTCTAGCGGGGTGGGAACGCAGTATTTT. Its protein product is CASSQDLSSGVGTQYF.

This chain uses TRBV19 with TRBJ2-1; 9 nucleotides agree with TRBD1. After removal of 5 bases from V and 7 bases from J, the junction contained 3 bases not matched to a gene. The CDR3 sequence is 13 residues long. The V gene's germline CDR1 is LNHDA and CDR2 SQIVND (reference sequence). CDR3 nucleotide sequence: TGTGCCAGTAGTCAGGACAGGGGTAATGAGCAGTTCTTC. Translating it yields CASSQDRGNEQFF.

V usage is TRBV7-2 and J usage is TRBJ1-2; the D is unclear. The CDR3 extends over 16 amino acids. CDR1 and CDR2 from the germline V gene are SGHTA and FQGNSA. V dropped 1 base and J dropped 0 bases, with 12 bases sitting between them. The CDR3 bases are TGTGCCAGCAGCTTAGGTGTGACCGACACTAACTATGGCTACACCTTC. Protein: CASSLGVTDTNYGYTF.

CDR3 bases: TGTGCCAGCAGTGAATCCGGGACAGGGACCGTTAGGCAGTACGTC. The encoded protein is CASSESGTGTVRQYV. This rearrangement joins TRBV6-1 to TRBJ2-7; 9 nucleotides agree with TRBD1. Germline CDR1 is MNHNS and CDR2 is SASEGT. The CDR3 sequence is 15 residues long. V lost 2 bases and J lost 9; bases outside the gene matches: 11.

This chain joins TRBV6-5 and TRBJ2-3; no definite D call. Germline V lookup: CDR1 MNHEY, CDR2 SVGAGI. The V and J ends lost 9 bases and 0 bases respectively, with 13 bases between them. There are 14 residues in the CDR3. This CDR3 reads CASRAVTSTDTQYF. DNA of the CDR3: TGTGCCAGTCGTGCGGTGACTAGCACAGATACGCAGTATTTT.

The rearrangement links TRBV11-2 to TRBJ2-1; 9 bases line up with TRBD2. J was trimmed by 5 bases and V by 1 base; bases with no gene match: 12. Germline lookup yields CDR1 SGHAT and CDR2 FQNNGV. The CDR3 is 18 residues long. The CDR3, as DNA: TGTGCCAGCAGCTTAGGACAGTTTGGGACTAGCACCAACAATGAGCAGTTCTTC. This translates into CASSLGQFGTSTNNEQFF.

The chain carries TRBV10-3 and TRBJ2-3, with D unresolved. The CDR3 is made up of 20 amino acids. Germline-derived CDR1 and CDR2 are ENHRY and SYGVKD. The V and J ends lost 2 bases and 4 bases respectively, with 28 bases between them. Written as DNA, the CDR3 is TGTGCCATCAGTGAGCCCCGATGGCGGCGCAGCGCTTTATCCCCAGATACGCAGTATTTT. Amino acid sequence: CAISEPRWRRSALSPDTQYF.

This clone showed up just once. The rearrangement uses TRBV24-1 and TRBJ2-2, with a possible D match to TRBD1 (5 bases). The V end lost 0 bases, the J end lost 4 bases, and 11 bases lay between the germline ends. Germline CDR1 is KGHDR and CDR2 is SFDVKD. The CDR3 totals 16 residues. The CDR3, as DNA: TGTGCCACCAGTGATTTGAAGGGGCTGGGCACCGGGGAGCTGTTTTTT. Amino acids: CATSDLKGLGTGELFF.

This sequence joins TRBV5-8 and TRBJ2-3; possibly TRBD1 for D (6 bases). This CDR3 is 16 amino acids long. CDR1 SGHTS and CDR2 YDEGEE come from the germline V gene. Trimming removed 2 bases at V and 2 bases at J, with 15 bases between. The CDR3 protein is CASSLTGTPITDTQYF. The CDR3 nucleotides are TGTGCCAGCAGCTTAACAGGGACCCCGATCACAGATACGCAGTATTTT.

The rearrangement joins TRBV6-1 to TRBJ2-5, with TRBD2 identical over 10 bases. Germline V lookup: CDR1 MNHNS, CDR2 SASEGT. The CDR3 consists of 17 residues. The V and J ends lost 0 bases and 5 bases, in that order; junction bases with no gene match: 9. This CDR3 reads CASSEASSLAGGETQYF. The CDR3 coding sequence is TGTGCCAGCAGTGAAGCGTCCTCTTTAGCGGGAGGTGAGACCCAGTACTTC.

The V and J genes are TRBV7-2 and TRBJ1-2; D possibly corresponds to TRBD1 (6 bases). The CDR3 has 13 amino acids. Per germline, CDR1 SGHTA and CDR2 FQGNSA. V lost 4 bases and J 4 bases, leaving 10 bases between the germline ends. CDR3 amino acids: CASSSRGSYGYTF. DNA of the CDR3: TGTGCCAGCAGCTCAAGGGGGTCCTATGGCTACACCTTC.

The V gene is TRBV3-1 (or the pseudogene TRBV3-2), the J gene TRBJ2-7, with 10 bases matching TRBD2. CDR1 and CDR2 (germline): LGHDT, YNNKEL (reference sequence). V shed 4 bases and J 1 base; nucleotides not matched to a gene: 7. The CDR3 contains 16 residues. The CDR3 nucleotides are TGTGCCAGCAGCCGAAGTAGCGGGAGGCGTTCCTACGAGCAGTACTTC. Translation: CASSRSSGRRSYEQYF.

J is TRBJ2-7 and V is TRBV3-1 (or the pseudogene TRBV3-2); TRBD1 is a possible D gene (5 bases). V was clipped by 0 bases and J by 5 bases, with 11 bases between them. The germline CDR1 and CDR2 sequences are LGHDT and YNNKEL (reference sequence). The CDR3 is 14 amino acids. This chain's CDR3 is CASSQETGNDEQYV. For the CDR3, the DNA is TGTGCCAGCAGCCAAGAAACAGGAAACGACGAGCAGTACGTC.

This sequence joins TRBV28 and TRBJ1-2, with TRBD1 matching 9 bases. V shed 6 bases and J 1 base; nucleotides not matched to a gene: 9. CDR3 length: 16 amino acids. From germline, CDR1 is MDHEN and CDR2 SYDVKM. This chain's CDR3 is CASSPKPGQGNYGYTF. In DNA form, the CDR3 reads TGTGCCAGCAGCCCCAAGCCGGGACAGGGTAACTATGGCTACACCTTC.

This sequence joins TRBV3-1 (or the pseudogene TRBV3-2) and TRBJ1-5; D perhaps matches TRBD1 (6 bases). Trimming stripped 3 bases from V and 7 bases from J, with 16 bases between. Germline assignment: CDR1 LGHDT and CDR2 YNNKEL (reference sequence). The CDR3 is made up of 15 amino acids. The CDR3 DNA is TGTGCCAGCAGCCAGTCACAGGGCTCTGGGCAGCCCCAGCATTTT. This codes for CASSQSQGSGQPQHF.

The count of this clone is one. The genes are TRBV11-1 and TRBJ1-1; TRBD1 matches at 7 bases. The CDR3 contains 16 residues. The germline V gene has CDR1 SGHAT and CDR2 FQDESV (reference sequence). V lost 5 bases to trimming and J lost 0 bases; unmatched junction nucleotides: 9. For the CDR3, the DNA is TGTGCCAGCAGCCCCGGGACAGCTTTAATGAACACTGAAGCTTTCTTT. This sequence encodes CASSPGTALMNTEAFF.

The chain links TRBV5-8 to TRBJ2-5; the match to TRBD1 covers 12 bases. V lost 6 bases to trimming and J lost 1 base; unmatched junction nucleotides: 10. Germline CDR1 reads SGHTS; CDR2 reads YDEGEE. CDR3 size: 17 residues. The CDR3 is CASTLGTGGAGQETQYF. DNA for the CDR3: TGTGCCAGCACCCTTGGGACAGGGGGCGCTGGCCAAGAGACCCAGTACTTC.